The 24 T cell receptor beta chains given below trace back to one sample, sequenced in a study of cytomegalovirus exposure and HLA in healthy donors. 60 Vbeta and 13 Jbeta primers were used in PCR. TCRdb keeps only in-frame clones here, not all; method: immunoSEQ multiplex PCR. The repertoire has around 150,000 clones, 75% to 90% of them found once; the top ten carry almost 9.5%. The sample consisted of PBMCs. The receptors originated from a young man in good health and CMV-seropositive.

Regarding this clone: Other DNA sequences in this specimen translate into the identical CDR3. CDR3 nucleotide sequence: TGTGCCAGCAGCTTGGGACTAGCGGGGGGCCAGGAGACCCAGTACTTC. It specifies CASSLGLAGGQETQYF. V is TRBV7-2 and J is TRBJ2-5; 15 positions match TRBD2. The CDR3 is 16 amino acids. Per germline, CDR1 SGHTA and CDR2 FQGNSA. V trimming: 3 bases; J trimming: 5 bases; junction bases outside the gene matches: 4.

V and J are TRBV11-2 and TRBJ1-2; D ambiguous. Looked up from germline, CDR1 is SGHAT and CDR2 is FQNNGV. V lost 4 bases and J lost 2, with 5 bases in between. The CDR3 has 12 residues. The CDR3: CASSSVNYGYTF. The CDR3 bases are TGTGCCAGCAGCTCGGTAAACTATGGCTACACCTTC. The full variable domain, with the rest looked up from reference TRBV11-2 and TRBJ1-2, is EAGVAQSPRYKIIEKRQSVAFWCNPISGHATLYWYQQILGQGPKLLIQFQNNGVVDDSQLPKDRFSAERLKGVDSTLKIQPAKLEDSAVYLCASSSVNYGYTFGSGTRLTVV.

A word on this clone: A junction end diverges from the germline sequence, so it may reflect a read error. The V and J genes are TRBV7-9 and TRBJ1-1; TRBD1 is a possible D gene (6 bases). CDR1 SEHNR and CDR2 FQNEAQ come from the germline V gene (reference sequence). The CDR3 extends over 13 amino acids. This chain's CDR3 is CSSRSGENTEAFF. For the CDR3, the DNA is TGTTCCAGCAGGTCAGGGGAGAACACTGAAGCTTTCTTT.

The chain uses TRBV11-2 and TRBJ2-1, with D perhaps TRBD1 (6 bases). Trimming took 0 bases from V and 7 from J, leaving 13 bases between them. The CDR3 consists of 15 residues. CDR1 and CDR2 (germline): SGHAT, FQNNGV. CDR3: CASSLEAGAVNEQFF. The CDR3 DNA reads TGTGCCAGCAGCTTAGAGGCAGGGGCGGTTAATGAGCAGTTCTTC.

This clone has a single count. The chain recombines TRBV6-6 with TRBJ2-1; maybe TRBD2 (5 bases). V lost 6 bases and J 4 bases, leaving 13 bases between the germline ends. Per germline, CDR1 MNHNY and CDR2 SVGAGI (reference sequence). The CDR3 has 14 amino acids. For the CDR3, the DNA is TGTGCCAGCAGGATCATCGGGGTATACAATGAGCAGTTCTTC. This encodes CASRIIGVYNEQFF.

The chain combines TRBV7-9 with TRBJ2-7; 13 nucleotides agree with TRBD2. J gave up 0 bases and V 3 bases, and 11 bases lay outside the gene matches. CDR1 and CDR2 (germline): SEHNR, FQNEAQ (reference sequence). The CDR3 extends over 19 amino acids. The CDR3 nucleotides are TGTGCCAGCAGCTTGTCCCCGGGACTAGCGGGGAAACGCTCCTACGAGCAGTACTTC. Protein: CASSLSPGLAGKRSYEQYF.

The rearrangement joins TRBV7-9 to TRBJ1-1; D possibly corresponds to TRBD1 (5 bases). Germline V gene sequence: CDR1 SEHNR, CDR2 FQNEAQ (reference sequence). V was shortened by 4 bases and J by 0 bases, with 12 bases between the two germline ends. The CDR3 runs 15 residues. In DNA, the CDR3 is TGTGCCAGCAGCTCAAGGGGCTGGATGAACACTGAAGCTTTCTTT. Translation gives CASSSRGWMNTEAFF.

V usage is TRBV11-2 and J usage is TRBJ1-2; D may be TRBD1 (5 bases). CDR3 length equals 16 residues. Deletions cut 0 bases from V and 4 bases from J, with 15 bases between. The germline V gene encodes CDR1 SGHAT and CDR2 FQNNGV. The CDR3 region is CASSLEGAGDLYGYTF. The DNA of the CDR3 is TGTGCCAGCAGCTTAGAAGGCGCGGGGGACCTCTATGGCTACACCTTC.

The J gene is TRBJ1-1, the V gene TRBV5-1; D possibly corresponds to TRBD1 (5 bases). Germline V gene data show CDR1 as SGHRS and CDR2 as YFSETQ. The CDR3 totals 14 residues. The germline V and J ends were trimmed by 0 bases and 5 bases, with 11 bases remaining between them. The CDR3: CASSLDGGYTEAFF. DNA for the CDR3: TGCGCCAGCAGCTTGGACGGGGGTTATACTGAAGCTTTCTTT.

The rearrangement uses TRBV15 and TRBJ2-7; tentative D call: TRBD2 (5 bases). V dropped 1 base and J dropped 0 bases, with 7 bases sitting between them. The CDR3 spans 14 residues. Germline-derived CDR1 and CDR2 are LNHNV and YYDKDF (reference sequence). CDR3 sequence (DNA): TGTGCCACCAGCAGAGTTCGGGGCTCCTACGAGCAGTACTTC. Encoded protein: CATSRVRGSYEQYF.

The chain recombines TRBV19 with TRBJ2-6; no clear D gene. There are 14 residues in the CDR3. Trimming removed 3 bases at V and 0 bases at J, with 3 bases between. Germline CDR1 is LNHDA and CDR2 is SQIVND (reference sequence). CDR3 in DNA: TGTGCCAGTAGTATCAGCTCTGGGGCCAACGTCCTGACTTTC. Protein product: CASSISSGANVLTF.

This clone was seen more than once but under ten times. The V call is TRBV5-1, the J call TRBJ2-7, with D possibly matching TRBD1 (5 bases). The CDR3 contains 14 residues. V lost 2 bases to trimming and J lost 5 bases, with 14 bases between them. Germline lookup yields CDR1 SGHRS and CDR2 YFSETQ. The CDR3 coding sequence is TGCGCCAGCAGCTTAGACAGAACTACTAACGAGCAGTACTTC. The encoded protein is CASSLDRTTNEQYF.

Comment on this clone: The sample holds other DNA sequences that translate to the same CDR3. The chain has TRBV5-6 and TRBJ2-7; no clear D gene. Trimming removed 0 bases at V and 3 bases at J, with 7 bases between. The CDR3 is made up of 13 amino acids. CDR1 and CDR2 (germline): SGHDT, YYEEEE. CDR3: CASSLVSGYEQYF. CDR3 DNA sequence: TGTGCCAGCAGCTTGGTCTCCGGCTACGAGCAGTACTTC.

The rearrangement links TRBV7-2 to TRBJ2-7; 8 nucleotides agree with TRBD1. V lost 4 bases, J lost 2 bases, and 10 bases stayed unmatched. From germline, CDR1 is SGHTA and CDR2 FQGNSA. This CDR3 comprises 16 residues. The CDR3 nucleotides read TGTGCCAGCAGCTATTTATCCGGGACAGGTACCTACGAGCAGTACTTC. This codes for CASSYLSGTGTYEQYF.

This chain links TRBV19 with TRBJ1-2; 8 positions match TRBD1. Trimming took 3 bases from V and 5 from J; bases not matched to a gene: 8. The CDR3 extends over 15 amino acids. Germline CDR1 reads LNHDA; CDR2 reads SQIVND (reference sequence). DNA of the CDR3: TGTGCCAGTAGTATTGAGGACAGGGCGCAGTATGGCTACACCTTC. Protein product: CASSIEDRAQYGYTF.

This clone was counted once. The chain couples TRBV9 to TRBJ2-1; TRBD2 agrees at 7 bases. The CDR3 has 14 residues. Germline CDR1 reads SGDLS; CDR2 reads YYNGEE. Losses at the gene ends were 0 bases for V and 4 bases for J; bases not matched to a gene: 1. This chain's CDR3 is CASSVGGGYNEQFF. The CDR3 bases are TGTGCCAGCAGCGTAGGGGGGGGTTACAATGAGCAGTTCTTC.

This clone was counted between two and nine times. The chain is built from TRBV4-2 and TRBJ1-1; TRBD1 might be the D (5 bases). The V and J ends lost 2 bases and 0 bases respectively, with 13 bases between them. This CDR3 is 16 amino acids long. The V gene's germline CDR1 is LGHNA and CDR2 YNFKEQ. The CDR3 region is CASSQSRGAMNTEAFF. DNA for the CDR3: TGTGCCAGCAGCCAATCCCGCGGGGCTATGAACACTGAAGCTTTCTTT.

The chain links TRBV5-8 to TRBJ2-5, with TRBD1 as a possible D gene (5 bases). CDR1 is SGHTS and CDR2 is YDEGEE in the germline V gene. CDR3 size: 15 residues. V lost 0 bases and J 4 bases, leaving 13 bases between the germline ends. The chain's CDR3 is CASSLGGHRRETQYF. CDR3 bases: TGTGCCAGCAGCTTGGGAGGACACCGCAGAGAGACCCAGTACTTC.

In DNA, the CDR3 is TGTGCCAGCAGCTTATGGGACCCTAGCGGGGGACGATCCTACGAGCAGTACTTC. It encodes CASSLWDPSGGRSYEQYF. The chain uses TRBV5-6 and TRBJ2-5, with 10 bases lining up with TRBD2. The J call could be wrong; TRBJ2-7 is a better fit for the DNA end. CDR1 SGHDT and CDR2 YYEEEE come from the germline V gene. The CDR3 is 18 residues long.

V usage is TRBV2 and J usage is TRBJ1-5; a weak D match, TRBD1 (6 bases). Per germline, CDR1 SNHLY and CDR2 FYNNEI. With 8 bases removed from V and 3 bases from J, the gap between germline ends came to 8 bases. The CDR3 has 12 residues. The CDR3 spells CASGTPNQPQHF. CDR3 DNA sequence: TGTGCCAGCGGGACACCCAATCAGCCCCAGCATTTT.

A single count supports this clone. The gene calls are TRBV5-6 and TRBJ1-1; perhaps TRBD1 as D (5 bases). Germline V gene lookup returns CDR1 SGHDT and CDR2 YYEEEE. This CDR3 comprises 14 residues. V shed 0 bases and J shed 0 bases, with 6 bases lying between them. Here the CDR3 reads CASSLAGMNTEAFF. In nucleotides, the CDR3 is TGTGCCAGCAGCTTGGCAGGGATGAACACTGAAGCTTTCTTT.

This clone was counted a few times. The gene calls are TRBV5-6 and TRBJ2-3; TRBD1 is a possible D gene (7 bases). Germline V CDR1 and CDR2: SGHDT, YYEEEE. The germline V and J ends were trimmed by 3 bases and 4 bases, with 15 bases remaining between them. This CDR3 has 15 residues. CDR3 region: CASSSRGASPDTQYF. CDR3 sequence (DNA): TGTGCCAGCAGCTCCAGGGGGGCGAGCCCAGATACGCAGTATTTT. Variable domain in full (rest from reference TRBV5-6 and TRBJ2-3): DAGVTQSPTHLIKTRGQQVTLRCSPKSGHDTVSWYQQALGQGPQFIFQYYEEEERQRGNFPDRFSGHQFPNYSSELNVNALLLGDSALYLCASSSRGASPDTQYFGPGTRLTVL.

DNA of the CDR3: TGTGCCAGCTATGCTCGTGGGGCCGGTGGTGAAAAACTGTTTTTT. It translates to CASYARGAGGEKLFF. The rearrangement uses TRBV19 and TRBJ1-4, with D possibly matching TRBD1 (5 bases). Germline CDR1 LNHDA, CDR2 SQIVND (reference sequence). V lost 9 bases and J lost 7, with 21 bases in between. The CDR3 has 15 amino acids.

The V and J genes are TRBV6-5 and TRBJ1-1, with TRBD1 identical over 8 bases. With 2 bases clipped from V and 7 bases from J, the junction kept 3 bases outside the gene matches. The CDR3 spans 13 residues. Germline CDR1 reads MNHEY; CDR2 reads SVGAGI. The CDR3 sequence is CASSYPGQVEAFF. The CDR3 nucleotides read TGTGCCAGCAGTTACCCGGGACAGGTTGAAGCTTTCTTT.